The TCR beta chain under discussion was sequenced for a study of molecular identifiers for immune sequencing clone quantification. Whole-study findings and limits: Highly expanded clone sizes could be underestimated by identical TCR molecules sharing a barcode. Jurkat TCR RNA spiked in from one cell (amid some 1 million naive cells) was reportedly detectable.

Notes on this clonotype: The antigen remains unidentified.

V was clipped by 4 bases and J by 2 bases, with 9 bases between them. Germline CDR1 reads SQVTM; CDR2 reads ANQGSEA. There are 12 residues in the CDR3. TCRdb re-called the PCR reads with MiXCR, one entry per CDR3 protein. The sample lists roughly 100,000 distinct CDR3 sequences, 30% to 45% occurring once. The V call is TRBV29-1, the J call TRBJ2-7, with D possibly being TRBD1 or TRBD2 (5 bases each). The clonotype originates from a human donor in good health. Some libraries in this study had Jurkat cell RNA spiked in. The specimen was naive CD8+ T cells from blood, with Jurkat cell RNA spiked in. Stated subset: FACS-sorted CD8+CD4-CCR7+CD45RA+ naive T cells. As DNA, the CDR3 is TGCAGCGTTGGGGACGGAACCTACGAGCAGTACTTC. Amino acids: CSVGDGTYEQYF.